The clone carrying this T cell receptor (beta chain) was seen only a few times. Primers used in a second PCR of about 6 to 11 cycles were a sample-barcoded 5' primer and a J-beta primer mix. TCRdb recomputed calls from the 5' RACE reads with MiXCR, one row per CDR3 protein. This repertoire shows roughly 1,700,000 distinct CDR3 sequences, roughly 27% found once; its top ten account for roughly 8.2%. These data originate in a study of blood T cells in healthy people across ages. At least 5 micrograms of total RNA were extracted per sample. CDR3 length: 14 residues. Germline CDR1 SQVTM, CDR2 ANQGSEA. V was cut by 4 bases and J by 2 bases, with 13 bases left in between.

The chain combines TRBV29-1 with TRBJ2-3; D gene uncertain. Source material: blood. The sequence was collected from a woman in her twenties or thirties in good health. The chain's CDR3 is CSVGVVAATDTQYF. The CDR3 nucleotides read TGCAGCGTTGGAGTGGTGGCGGCCACAGATACGCAGTATTTT.